The 18 T cell receptor beta chains below all came from one sample that was sequenced in a study of cytomegalovirus exposure and HLA in healthy donors. The PCR made use of 60 Vbeta and 13 Jbeta primers. Sequencing used immunoSEQ multiplex PCR; TCRdb keeps in-frame clones, though not all of them. The top ten hold around 5.3% of the sample, which has roughly 100,000 clones, over 70% seen once. Sample: PBMCs. These receptors were collected from a male donor in good health and CMV-seronegative.

The chain has TRBV6-1 and TRBJ1-2; perhaps TRBD1 as D (5 bases). Between the trimmed V and J ends, which lost 3 bases and 5 bases, there was a span of 13 bases. The germline V gene encodes CDR1 MNHNS and CDR2 SASEGT. The CDR3 is 14 residues long. CDR3 amino acids: CASSEARALYGYTF. Written as DNA, the CDR3 is TGTGCCAGCAGTGAGGCCAGGGCCTTATATGGCTACACCTTC.

The J gene is TRBJ1-1, the V gene TRBV19; D gene unclear. Trimming shortened V by 1 base and J by 0 bases, and 6 bases separated the two germline ends. Germline CDR1 LNHDA, CDR2 SQIVND (reference sequence). The CDR3 length is 14 residues. Here the CDR3 reads CASSIGALNTEAFF. The CDR3 DNA reads as TGTGCCAGTAGTATAGGGGCCCTGAACACTGAAGCTTTCTTT. Full variable domain (missing parts from reference TRBV19 and TRBJ1-1): DGGITQSPKYLFRKEGQNVTLSCEQNLNHDAMYWYRQDPGQGLRLIYYSQIVNDFQKGDIAEGYSVSREKKESFPLTVTSAQKNPTAFYLCASSIGALNTEAFFGQGTRLTVV.

This clone was recorded only once. The genes are TRBV28 and TRBJ2-2; 7 bases line up with TRBD1. CDR1 MDHEN and CDR2 SYDVKM come from the germline V gene. The J segment lost 6 bases and the V segment lost 8 bases, leaving 12 bases of the junction unmatched. CDR3 length equals 15 residues. The CDR3 nucleotides are TGTGCCAGCTCCCACAGGGGTAGATTGGCCGGGGAGCTGTTTTTT. It codes for CASSHRGRLAGELFF.

The table lists this clone with a few counts. The V and J genes are TRBV16 and TRBJ2-7; 10 bases are a match to TRBD1. V was pared by 1 base and J by 5 bases, with 5 bases of the junction left unmatched. Germline assignment: CDR1 KGHSY and CDR2 FQNENV. The CDR3 totals 15 residues. The CDR3 sequence is CASSQLGTGDHEQYF. The CDR3 region has the DNA TGTGCCAGCAGCCAATTGGGGACAGGGGACCACGAGCAGTACTTC.

The rearrangement joins TRBV28 to TRBJ1-1, with D tentatively TRBD1 (5 bases). The germline V and J ends were trimmed by 7 bases and 5 bases, with 14 bases remaining between them. This CDR3 contains 13 residues. The germline V gene encodes CDR1 MDHEN and CDR2 SYDVKM. CDR3 sequence: CASILGGRTEAFF. The CDR3 region has the DNA TGTGCCAGCATCTTGGGGGGAAGGACTGAAGCTTTCTTT.

This clone was observed a handful of times. This chain links TRBV21-1 with TRBJ1-5; TRBD1 is taken as the D call from the table, unchecked against the DNA. TRBV21-1 is an annotated pseudogene. There are 17 residues in the CDR3. In nucleotides, the CDR3 is TGTGCCAGCAGCCGCCGGGACAGGGACCAAGGCAATCAGCCCCAGCATTTT. This sequence encodes CASSRRDRDQGNQPQHF.

The J gene is TRBJ1-1, the V gene TRBV7-2; D remains ambiguous. The CDR3 runs 12 residues. Trimming removed 0 bases from V and 8 bases from J, with 7 bases in between. Germline V gene sequence: CDR1 SGHTA, CDR2 FQGNSA. Here the CDR3 DNA reads TGTGCCAGCAGCTTAGCGTCCAGGGAAGCTTTCTTT. Protein product: CASSLASREAFF. The variable domain in full, completed from reference TRBV7-2 and TRBJ1-1, reads GAGVSQSPSNKVTEKGKDVELRCDPISGHTALYWYRQSLGQGLEFLIYFQGNSAPDKSGLPSDRFSAERTGGSVSTLTIQRTQQEDSAVYLCASSLASREAFFGQGTRLTVV.

The chain couples TRBV5-1 to TRBJ2-1; 7 bases match TRBD1. Germline CDR1 SGHRS, CDR2 YFSETQ. CDR3 length: 15 residues. With V trimmed by 2 bases and J by 9 bases, 11 bases remained unmatched. In DNA, the CDR3 is TGCGCCAGCAGCTTTTTGGACAGGCGAAGGGGTGAGCAGTTCTTC. It codes for CASSFLDRRRGEQFF.

The J gene is TRBJ1-2, the V gene TRBV25-1; D not certain. With 0 bases removed from V and 8 bases from J, the gap between germline ends came to 13 bases. CDR1 MGHDK and CDR2 SYGVNS come from the germline V gene. The CDR3 covers 14 residues. The CDR3 protein is CASSEYQARSGYTF. CDR3 nucleotide sequence: TGTGCCAGCAGTGAATATCAAGCGCGCTCGGGCTACACCTTC.

This rearrangement joins TRBV5-1 to TRBJ2-7; 12 bases are shared with TRBD2. The CDR3 consists of 16 residues. CDR1 is SGHRS and CDR2 is YFSETQ in the germline V gene. The V and J ends lost 0 bases and 3 bases, in that order; junction bases with no gene match: 4. CDR3 DNA sequence: TGCGCCAGCAGCTTGGTGAGGACTAGCGGGGTCTACGAGCAGTACTTC. It codes for CASSLVRTSGVYEQYF.

V usage is TRBV29-1 and J usage is TRBJ1-2; D is perhaps TRBD1 (5 bases). Germline assignment: CDR1 SQVTM and CDR2 ANQGSEA. V gave up 6 bases and J gave up 0 bases, with 11 bases separating them. This CDR3 is 13 amino acids long. This chain's CDR3 is CSVDSDSNYGYTF. The CDR3 DNA reads as TGCAGCGTAGACAGCGACTCTAACTATGGCTACACCTTC.

The chain has TRBV5-4 and TRBJ2-5; TRBD1 matches 9 bases. The trim removed 4 bases at V and 4 bases at J, leaving 8 bases unmatched. The CDR3 extends over 15 amino acids. Germline CDR1 reads SGHNT; CDR2 reads YYREEE (reference sequence). CDR3 sequence: CASSGNRGLRETQYF. CDR3 nucleotides: TGTGCCAGCAGCGGGAACAGGGGGCTTAGAGAGACCCAGTACTTC.

This CDR3 is CASSLNGRRSDTQYF. In nucleotides, the CDR3 is TGTGCCAGCAGTTTGAACGGGAGGAGATCAGATACGCAGTATTTT. The chain is built from TRBV28 and TRBJ2-3; the match to TRBD2 covers 7 bases. The CDR3 runs 15 residues. CDR1 is MDHEN and CDR2 is SYDVKM in the germline V gene. V lost 3 bases, J lost 4 bases, and 7 bases stayed unmatched.

The chain links TRBV11-3 to TRBJ1-4, with D unclear. Trimming took 5 bases from V and 1 from J, leaving 5 bases between them. Germline V gene lookup returns CDR1 SGHNT and CDR2 YENEEA. There are 13 residues in the CDR3. The CDR3 coding sequence is TGTGCCAGCAGCCGGGTAACTAATGAAAAACTGTTTTTT. Amino acid sequence: CASSRVTNEKLFF.

This clone has only one observation. This chain links TRBV28 with TRBJ2-7; tentative D call: TRBD2 (6 bases). V was pared by 8 bases and J by 0 bases, with 14 bases between. CDR1 and CDR2 from the germline V gene are MDHEN and SYDVKM. CDR3 length equals 14 residues. CDR3 amino acids: CASSSSGGSYEQYF. The CDR3 DNA reads as TGTGCCAGCTCCAGTAGCGGAGGCTCCTACGAGCAGTACTTC.

This chain links TRBV7-2 with TRBJ2-1; no clear D. Germline lookup yields CDR1 SGHTA and CDR2 FQGNSA. The V end was cut by 7 bases, the J end by 8 bases, with 21 bases between. CDR3 length: 15 amino acids. This CDR3 reads CASTSPGLKWYEQFF. Written as DNA, the CDR3 is TGTGCCAGCACCTCGCCGGGTCTAAAATGGTATGAGCAGTTCTTC.

The rearrangement joins TRBV6-1 to TRBJ2-3; TRBD2 matches at 7 bases. CDR1 and CDR2 from the germline V gene are MNHNS and SASEGT. The CDR3 runs to 14 residues. Trimming at V came to 8 bases and at J to 0 bases, leaving 5 bases not matched to a gene. CDR3 in amino acids: CASRLADSTDTQYF. For the CDR3, the DNA is TGTGCCAGCCGTCTAGCGGACAGCACAGATACGCAGTATTTT.

The chain uses TRBV6-4 and TRBJ2-1, with TRBD2 as a possible D gene (6 bases). This CDR3 comprises 17 residues. V was pared by 0 bases and J by 3 bases, with 15 bases between. Germline-derived CDR1 and CDR2 are MRHNA and SNTAGT. The CDR3 loop is CASSDSLQGGDYNEQFF. CDR3 bases: TGTGCCAGCAGTGACTCGTTGCAGGGAGGCGACTACAATGAGCAGTTCTTC.